These 23 T cell receptor beta chains came from one sample sequenced in a study of Ad26.COV2.S vaccination and SARS-CoV-2 variants. Treatment here: about 20 received Ad26.COV2.S at low or high dose, single or two shots; about 5 received placebo; per-sample allocation not given. The investigators took samples on day 63 after the first vaccine or placebo injection. TCRdb's copy holds only in-frame clones and misses some; the assay was immunoSEQ multiplex PCR. The sample yields fewer than 900,000 clones, around 89% seen once. This specimen was peripheral blood, taken in a trial of Ad26.COV2.S vaccine versus placebo. These receptors all come from a person between 18 and 65 years old who received the Ad26.COV2.S COVID-19 vaccine or a placebo.

This chain uses TRBV6-2 or TRBV6-3 with TRBJ1-6, with D perhaps matching TRBD1 (6 bases). Germline loops: CDR1 MNHEY, CDR2 SVGEGT. The CDR3 length is 16 residues. Between the trimmed V and J ends, which lost 2 bases and 11 bases, there was a span of 19 bases. The CDR3 sequence: CASSYEGGRSNTPLHF. CDR3 coding DNA: TGTGCCAGCAGTTACGAAGGGGGGAGGTCCAATACACCCCTCCACTTT.

This clone was seen only a few times. This rearrangement joins TRBV2 to TRBJ1-3; D might be TRBD1 (5 bases). V was trimmed by 7 bases and J by 7 bases, leaving 17 bases between them. CDR1 and CDR2 from the germline V gene are SNHLY and FYNNEI. The length of the CDR3 is 14 residues. The CDR3: CASTRSQGKNTIYF. DNA for the CDR3: TGTGCCAGCACCCGATCCCAGGGAAAGAACACCATATATTTT.

This clone showed up just a few times. The chain has TRBV7-2 and TRBJ2-7; 7 bases are shared with TRBD2. From germline, CDR1 is SGHTA and CDR2 FQGNSA. J gave up 6 bases and V 1 base, and 3 bases lay outside the gene matches. The CDR3 covers 13 residues. CDR3 coding DNA: TGTGCCAGCAGCTTAGGCAGGGAGGGCGAGCAGTACTTC. Its protein is CASSLGREGEQYF.

The chain joins TRBV27 to TRBJ2-7, with D tentatively TRBD1 or TRBD2 (5 bases each). The CDR3 runs 13 residues. Per germline, CDR1 MNHEY and CDR2 SMNVEV (reference sequence). V lost 3 bases and J 6 bases, leaving 12 bases between the germline ends. Here the CDR3 reads CASSFGARGEQYF. The CDR3 coding sequence is TGTGCCAGCAGTTTCGGGGCTAGGGGCGAGCAGTACTTC.

V is TRBV7-9 and J is TRBJ1-6; 8 bases align to TRBD1. There are 15 residues in the CDR3. The germline V gene encodes CDR1 SEHNR and CDR2 FQNEAQ (reference sequence). V was clipped by 2 bases and J by 9 bases; unmatched bases: 6. CDR3 sequence: CASSLNGQGGSPLHF. CDR3 nucleotide sequence: TGTGCCAGCAGCTTAAATGGACAGGGAGGTTCACCCCTCCACTTT.

A remark on this clone: Within the sample, other DNA sequences also encode this same CDR3. The chain uses TRBV19 and TRBJ2-1, with 7 positions matching TRBD1. The CDR3 loop spans 14 amino acids. Germline V CDR1 and CDR2: LNHDA, SQIVND (reference sequence). The V segment lost 4 bases and the J segment 4 bases; nucleotides outside the gene matches: 4. CDR3 region: CASSKGGTYNEQFF. The CDR3 DNA sequence: TGTGCCAGTAGTAAAGGGGGCACTTACAATGAGCAGTTCTTC.

On this clone: At the DNA level, this CDR3 is encoded by other sequences in the same sample as well. The chain recombines TRBV6-5 with TRBJ2-3; a weak D match, TRBD1 (6 bases). CDR1 and CDR2 (germline): MNHEY, SVGAGI. Trimming pared 6 bases from V and 0 bases from J, leaving 7 bases between. The CDR3 has 13 residues. CDR3: CASRTGSTDTQYF. The CDR3 DNA is TGTGCCAGCAGAACAGGGAGCACAGATACGCAGTATTTT.

V usage is TRBV19 and J usage is TRBJ1-2; 9 bases line up with TRBD1. CDR3 length equals 14 residues. V was clipped by 5 bases and J by 4 bases; unmatched bases: 5. Germline assignment: CDR1 LNHDA and CDR2 SQIVND (reference sequence). The DNA for the CDR3 is TGTGCCAGTAGTCCGGGACAGGGACTCTATGGCTACACCTTC. Protein product: CASSPGQGLYGYTF.

The genes are TRBV18 and TRBJ2-7; D unresolved. V was pared by 0 bases and J by 4 bases, with 10 bases between. Germline CDR1 KGHSH, CDR2 LQKENI. The CDR3 extends over 14 amino acids. CDR3 sequence reads: CASSPPSQIYEQYF. For the CDR3, the DNA is TGTGCCAGCTCACCACCTTCACAGATTTACGAGCAGTACTTC.

V is TRBV7-2 and J is TRBJ2-3; tentatively, D is TRBD2 (5 bases). The V end lost 5 bases, the J end lost 0 bases, and 12 bases lay between the germline ends. This CDR3 has 15 amino acids. Germline V gives CDR1 SGHTA, CDR2 FQGNSA. The CDR3 sequence is CASSPRGGSTDTQYF. For the CDR3, the DNA is TGTGCCAGCAGCCCCCGGGGTGGTAGCACAGATACGCAGTATTTT.

The chain recombines TRBV7-2 with TRBJ2-2; no firm D call. The CDR3 is 15 residues long. Germline V CDR1 and CDR2: SGHTA, FQGNSA. With 6 bases removed from V and 1 base from J, the gap between germline ends came to 12 bases. The CDR3 loop reads CASRFFSLNTGELFF. As DNA, the CDR3 is TGTGCCAGCAGGTTTTTCAGTTTGAACACCGGGGAGCTGTTTTTT.

This clone was recorded once. This chain connects TRBV15 to TRBJ2-5; 7 bases align to TRBD2. Germline-derived CDR1 and CDR2 are LNHNV and YYDKDF (reference sequence). There are 15 residues in the CDR3. V was clipped by 1 base and J by 1 base; unmatched bases: 3. CDR3 sequence: CATSRAREAQETQYF. The CDR3, as DNA: TGTGCCACCAGCAGAGCTCGGGAGGCCCAAGAGACCCAGTACTTC.

This clone was seen only once. This sequence joins TRBV30 and TRBJ1-1, with D perhaps matching TRBD1 (6 bases). Germline lookup yields CDR1 GTSNPN and CDR2 SVGIG (reference sequence). This CDR3 has 13 residues. Trimming pared 5 bases from V and 5 bases from J, leaving 15 bases between. The CDR3: CAWLRGGSTEAFF. CDR3 bases: TGTGCCTGGCTTAGGGGGGGCAGTACTGAAGCTTTCTTT.

The chain joins TRBV3-1 (or the pseudogene TRBV3-2) to TRBJ1-5; 8 nucleotides agree with TRBD1. The CDR3 has 15 residues. Germline V gives CDR1 LGHDT, CDR2 YNNKEL (reference sequence). Germline trimming cut 4 bases from V and 1 base from J; bases unmatched to any gene: 3. CDR3 in amino acids: CASSLTGGSNQPQHF. Here the CDR3 DNA reads TGTGCCAGCAGCCTTACAGGGGGGAGCAATCAGCCCCAGCATTTT.

This clone was seen just once. Other nucleotide sequences in the sample specify the same CDR3. The V gene is TRBV12-3 or TRBV12-4, the J gene TRBJ1-2, with D possibly TRBD1 on 5 matching bases. Trimming cost V 0 bases and J 4 bases, with 6 bases left between them. This CDR3 is built from 13 residues. The CDR3 sequence is CASSLAGTYGYTF. CDR3 in DNA: TGTGCCAGCAGTTTAGCAGGGACCTATGGCTACACCTTC.

A word on this clone: At the DNA level, this CDR3 is encoded by other sequences in the same sample as well. The genes are TRBV27 and TRBJ1-6; D ambiguous. Germline CDR1 MNHEY, CDR2 SMNVEV (reference sequence). V was trimmed by 0 bases and J by 7 bases, leaving 4 bases between them. The CDR3 extends over 13 amino acids. The DNA for the CDR3 is TGTGCCAGCAGTTTATCTGGGAATTCACCCCTCCACTTT. Translating gives CASSLSGNSPLHF.

The V gene is TRBV4-2, the J gene TRBJ1-2; 7 nucleotides agree with TRBD1. The junction had 6 bases not matched to a gene; V was cut back by 1 base and J by 1 base. The CDR3 runs 16 residues. From germline, CDR1 is LGHNA and CDR2 YNFKEQ. The CDR3 sequence is CASSQGLGGDNYGYTF. CDR3 DNA: TGTGCCAGCAGCCAAGGGTTAGGGGGCGATAACTATGGCTACACCTTC.

This clone was detected once. The CDR3 here is CASSPTGPTEAFF. As DNA, the CDR3 is TGTGCCAGCAGCCCCACAGGGCCGACTGAAGCTTTCTTT. The chain uses TRBV7-9 and TRBJ1-1; a weak D match, TRBD1 (6 bases). In germline, CDR1 is SEHNR, CDR2 FQNEAQ (reference sequence). The CDR3 length is 13 residues. Between the trimmed V and J ends, which lost 5 bases and 5 bases, there was a span of 12 bases.

This clone was detected only once. V is TRBV27 and J is TRBJ1-6, with D possibly being TRBD1 (6 bases). The CDR3 loop spans 15 amino acids. The germline CDR1 and CDR2 sequences are MNHEY and SMNVEV (reference sequence). V was cut by 6 bases and J by 6 bases, with 15 bases left in between. The CDR3 DNA reads as TGTGCCAGCAGATCACCGGGACAACTTAATTCACCCCTCCACTTT. This codes for CASRSPGQLNSPLHF.

The chain couples TRBV2 to TRBJ1-5; D gene ambiguous. Trimming removed 4 bases at V and 3 bases at J, with 13 bases between. Germline V CDR1 and CDR2: SNHLY, FYNNEI. This CDR3 has 15 residues. The CDR3 sequence: CASSVDGLFNQPQHF. The CDR3 DNA sequence: TGTGCCAGCAGTGTGGACGGTCTTTTCAATCAGCCCCAGCATTTT.

This chain uses TRBV28 with TRBJ1-5; unclear D gene. Trimming took off 7 bases at V and 8 bases at J, with 12 bases between the two ends. Germline-derived CDR1 and CDR2 are MDHEN and SYDVKM. This CDR3 is built from 12 residues. CDR3 amino acids: CASTSRVKPQHF. The CDR3 DNA reads as TGTGCCAGCACCTCCCGCGTCAAGCCCCAGCATTTT.

On this clone: This same CDR3 is encoded by further DNA sequences in the sample. The gene calls are TRBV12-3 or TRBV12-4 and TRBJ2-3; weak D call: TRBD2 (5 bases). V lost 2 bases and J 5 bases, leaving 5 bases between the germline ends. CDR3 length equals 12 residues. CDR3 region: CASSLREDTQYF. In DNA, the CDR3 is TGTGCCAGCAGTTTACGGGAAGATACGCAGTATTTT.

This clone has only one observation. The chain has TRBV5-4 and TRBJ1-1; no definite D call. In germline, CDR1 is SGHNT, CDR2 YYREEE (reference sequence). The CDR3 consists of 14 residues. V shed 1 base and J shed 2 bases, with 9 bases lying between them. As DNA, the CDR3 is TGTGCCAGCAGCTTGAATTCGGGAAACACTGAAGCTTTCTTT. Translating gives CASSLNSGNTEAFF.